Below, 14 T cell receptor beta chains from the same sample are listed, as sequenced in a study of liver allograft versus peripheral blood T cells. Study in general: Liver transplant recipients had T cell receptor repertoires compared between transplanted liver and peripheral blood.

TCRdb called the reads again in MiXCR, with one record for every CDR3 protein. Of several thousand distinct CDR3 sequences listed, over 14% were seen once; the top ten hold 2.5% to 3%. The source of these receptors is a human patient who had a liver transplant. Certain T cells may be donor cells from the graft.

This clonotype appeared a few times. This chain connects TRBV12-3 or TRBV12-4 to TRBJ2-7; the D is unclear. The CDR3 covers 12 residues. With 5 bases removed from V and 12 bases from J, the gap between germline ends came to 17 bases. The CDR3 is CASSAPSGVPYF. CDR3 coding DNA: TGTGCCAGCAGTGCCCCCTCGGGCGTGCCGTACTTC.

By sample share, this clonotype is medium-sized (0.01 to 0.1%). V gene TRBV19 combines with J gene TRBJ2-1; 7 bases are shared with TRBD2. This CDR3 spans 16 amino acids. The trim removed 7 bases at V and 8 bases at J, leaving 17 bases unmatched. The germline CDR1 and CDR2 sequences are LNHDA and SQIVND (reference sequence). CDR3 nucleotides: TGTGCCAGTACCTCCCTCGGACGGGAGGACCTTTATGAGCAGTTCTTC. Amino acids: CASTSLGREDLYEQFF.

Concerning this clonotype: A much larger clone lies one base from this, so it may be a read error. The chain links TRBV6-6 to TRBJ2-5; no definite D call. CDR1 MNHNY and CDR2 SVGAGI come from the germline V gene (reference sequence). The CDR3 has 15 amino acids. V gave up 7 bases and J gave up 3 bases, with 18 bases separating them. CDR3 sequence: CASTPNESQKETQYF. The CDR3 bases are TGTGCCAGCACCCCCAACGAGTCACAGAAAGAGACCCAGTACTTC.

The chain is built from TRBV30 and TRBJ1-6; D is undetermined. CDR1 is GTSNPN, CDR2 SVGIG, per germline (reference sequence). Between the trimmed V and J ends, which lost 3 bases and 7 bases, there was a span of 19 bases. The CDR3 covers 16 residues. The CDR3 bases are TGTGCCTGGAGCGGCACAAACGAACTTTACAATTCACCCCTCCACTTT. It translates to CAWSGTNELYNSPLHF.

This clonotype is categorized as medium-sized. The chain links TRBV28 to TRBJ2-3; 7 bases line up with TRBD2. The CDR3 runs to 14 residues. V was clipped by 2 bases and J by 10 bases; unmatched bases: 9. Germline CDR1 and CDR2: MDHEN and SYDVKM. In DNA form, the CDR3 reads TGTGCCAGCAGTTTAAGGCTAGCGGCCCTCGCGCAGTATTTT. It codes for CASSLRLAALAQYF.

To note about this clonotype: This may be a read error: a much more frequent sequence differs by one nucleotide. The chain carries TRBV29-1 and TRBJ2-3; 9 nucleotides line up with TRBD1. Germline CDR1 SQVTM, CDR2 ANQGSEA. The length of the CDR3 is 13 residues. V shed 7 bases, J shed 4 bases, and the junction held 6 bases outside the gene matches. The CDR3 region is CSAHRGQSDTQYF. The CDR3 nucleotides are TGCAGCGCTCACAGGGGGCAGTCAGATACGCAGTATTTT.

The chain carries TRBV7-3 and TRBJ2-1; possible D gene TRBD1, 6 bases. The CDR3 consists of 15 residues. Germline V gene sequence: CDR1 SGHTA, CDR2 FQGTGA. The ends were cut back, 3 bases at V and 0 bases at J, with 9 bases in the middle. CDR3 nucleotide sequence: TGTGCCAGCAGCTTGGGGGCCCACTCCTACAATGAGCAGTTCTTC. Translated: CASSLGAHSYNEQFF.

The chain carries TRBV11-2 and TRBJ1-2, with 10 bases lining up with TRBD1. Germline loops: CDR1 SGHAT, CDR2 FQNNGV. The J segment lost 4 bases and the V segment lost 2 bases, leaving 10 bases of the junction unmatched. The CDR3 is made up of 17 amino acids. The DNA for the CDR3 is TGTGCCAGCAGCTTATTGGGACAGGGGACCCGCGGCTATGGCTACACCTTC. Amino acids: CASSLLGQGTRGYGYTF.

This clonotype was picked up many times. V is TRBV15 and J is TRBJ1-1, with a weak D call TRBD1 (6 bases). With 0 bases removed from V and 6 bases from J, the gap between germline ends came to 14 bases. The CDR3 is made up of 15 amino acids. Germline V CDR1 and CDR2: LNHNV, YYDKDF (reference sequence). As DNA, the CDR3 is TGTGCCACCAGCAGAGAATCAGGGGAGTTTCCTGAAGCTTTCTTT. The encoded protein is CATSRESGEFPEAFF.

This clonotype appeared a few times. The chain employs TRBV20-1 and TRBJ1-1, with no clear D. Germline CDR1 reads DFQATT; CDR2 reads SNEGSKA (reference sequence). Trimming took 6 bases from V and 7 from J, leaving 12 bases between them. CDR3 length equals 11 residues. For the CDR3, the DNA is TGCAGTGCGAGCAACTTCGTTGAAGCTTTCTTT. Amino acids: CSASNFVEAFF.

The rearrangement joins TRBV5-6 to TRBJ2-1; a weak D match, TRBD2 (6 bases). Trimming took 4 bases from V and 9 from J, leaving 17 bases between them. The CDR3 has 14 residues. Germline V gives CDR1 SGHDT, CDR2 YYEEEE. CDR3 amino acids: CASSPSGWGSEQFF. The CDR3 nucleotides read TGTGCCAGCAGCCCGAGCGGGTGGGGCAGTGAGCAGTTCTTC.

By sample share, this clonotype is medium-sized. This chain joins TRBV18 and TRBJ2-1; 8 bases map to TRBD2. Per germline, CDR1 KGHSH and CDR2 LQKENI. The CDR3 is 15 residues long. Trimming at V came to 0 bases and at J to 6 bases, leaving 4 bases not matched to a gene. The CDR3 reads CASSPPTSGPNEQFF. In nucleotides, the CDR3 is TGTGCCAGCTCACCACCTACTAGCGGACCCAATGAGCAGTTCTTC.

This clonotype is termed medium-sized. This chain connects TRBV6-5 to TRBJ2-5; tentative D call: TRBD1 (5 bases). Per germline, CDR1 MNHEY and CDR2 SVGAGI. This CDR3 is 14 amino acids long. The V gene lost 6 bases and the J gene lost 2 bases, with 13 bases spanning the gap. CDR3 nucleotides: TGTGCCAGCAGCCCCCGACCAGGGCAAGAGACCCAGTACTTC. As protein: CASSPRPGQETQYF.

This clonotype was observed a few times. The chain recombines TRBV20-1 with TRBJ2-7; unclear D gene. This CDR3 contains 13 residues. CDR1 and CDR2 from the germline V gene are DFQATT and SNEGSKA (reference sequence). V was shortened by 6 bases and J by 4 bases, with 16 bases between the two germline ends. The CDR3 sequence is CSARRGVVYEQYF. The DNA of the CDR3 is TGCAGTGCGAGACGTGGGGTAGTTTACGAGCAGTACTTC.